Given below is one T cell receptor (beta chain) in context. The length of the CDR3 is 16 residues. Trimming cost V 4 bases and J 6 bases, with 21 bases left between them. Looked up from germline, CDR1 is MNHNS and CDR2 is SASEGT. The protocol was immunoSEQ multiplex PCR, while the TCRdb copy is restricted to in-frame clones and leaves out a portion. The sample records tens of thousands of clones, around 87% being singletons. This sample was taken from a study of blood T cell repertoires in COVID-19. On the study more broadly: Donors in the United States, Italy and Spain gave samples during acute or convalescent COVID-19.

V gene TRBV6-1 combines with J gene TRBJ1-2, with D possibly TRBD1 on 5 matching bases. This clonotype originated in a human donor with active COVID-19. The donor label of this sample is uncertain. Sequenced sample: peripheral blood. CDR3: CASSGVVGQPGDGYTF. The CDR3 region has the DNA TGTGCCAGCAGTGGGGTCGTGGGGCAGCCTGGGGATGGCTACACCTTC.